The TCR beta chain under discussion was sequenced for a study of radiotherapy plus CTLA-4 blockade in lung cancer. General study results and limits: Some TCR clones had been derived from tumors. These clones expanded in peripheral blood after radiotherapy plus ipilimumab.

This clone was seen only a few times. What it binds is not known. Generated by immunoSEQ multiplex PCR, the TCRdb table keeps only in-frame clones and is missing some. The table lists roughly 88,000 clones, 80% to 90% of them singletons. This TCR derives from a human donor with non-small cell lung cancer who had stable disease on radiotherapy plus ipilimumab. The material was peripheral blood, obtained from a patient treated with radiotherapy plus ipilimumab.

The CDR3 loop reads CASIGPTATNEKLFF. CDR3 DNA sequence: TGTGCCAGTATCGGTCCCACTGCAACTAATGAAAAACTGTTTTTT. The chain has TRBV19 and TRBJ1-4; D ambiguous. V lost 7 bases and J 0 bases, leaving 12 bases between the germline ends. The CDR3 spans 15 residues. Germline V gene lookup returns CDR1 LNHDA and CDR2 SQIVND (reference sequence).